These T cell receptor beta chains were read from a single sample in a study of response to subunit inactivated influenza vaccine. TCRdb passed the RT-PCR reads through MiXCR, listing each CDR3 protein once. The profile shows 650,000 to 800,000 distinct CDR3 sequences, over 11% of them singletons. Sequencing was performed on PBMCs from blood, taken around two weeks before vaccination. These TCRs come from a man in his forties or fifties who received an inactivated influenza vaccine. CDR3s include the opening cysteine and the closing phenylalanine or tryptophan. A D gene is named only where the DNA matches it firmly. Size is stated for part of the rows, as once, few or many counts, or as a class when the clone is expanded.

clone size | D gene | J gene | V gene | CDR3 protein | CDR3 DNA
- | TRBD2 | TRBJ2-7 | TRBV7-6 | CASSAGGVFYEQYF | TGTGCCAGCAGTGCGGGGGGTGTGTTCTACGAGCAGTACTTC
- | TRBD1 | TRBJ2-1 | TRBV6-5 | CASSDSGTGTYNEQFF | TGTGCCAGCAGTGACTCCGGGACAGGGACCTACAATGAGCAGTTCTTC
- | TRBD1 | TRBJ1-2 | TRBV7-9 | CASSLRQGKDYGYTF | TGTGCCAGCAGCTTAAGACAGGGAAAAGACTATGGCTACACCTTC
- | TRBD1 | TRBJ2-2 | TRBV19 | CATQDRTGELFF | TGTGCCACCCAGGACAGGACCGGGGAGCTGTTTTTT
- | - | TRBJ2-4 | TRBV5-6 | CASSFFSAKNIQYF | TGTGCCAGCAGCTTTTTCTCGGCCAAAAACATTCAGTACTTC
few | - | TRBJ2-3 | TRBV20-1 | CSARWPNTDTQYF | TGCAGTGCTAGGTGGCCCAACACAGATACGCAGTATTTT
- | - | TRBJ2-7 | TRBV7-9 | CASGDSSYEQYF | TGTGCCAGCGGCGACAGTTCCTACGAGCAGTACTTC
- | TRBD1 | TRBJ2-4 | TRBV29-1 | CSAITIRDRYTKNIQYF | TGCAGCGCAATAACAATCCGGGACAGATACACCAAAAACATTCAGTACTTC
- | - | TRBJ1-2 | TRBV12-3/TRBV12-4 | CASSSGVRDGYTF | TGTGCCAGCAGTTCCGGGGTAAGGGATGGCTACACCTTC
few | - | TRBJ1-1 | TRBV29-1 | CTFRGRGRAEAFF | TGCACCTTTAGGGGCAGGGGAAGGGCTGAAGCTTTCTTT
many | - | TRBJ2-1 | TRBV7-2 | CASSPIRGGAEQFF | TGTGCCAGCAGCCCGATCAGGGGAGGGGCTGAGCAGTTCTTC
few | TRBD2 | TRBJ2-5 | TRBV6-2/TRBV6-3 | CASSQLAGVGETQYF | TGTGCCAGCAGCCAACTAGCGGGAGTGGGAGAGACCCAGTACTTC
many | - | TRBJ2-3 | TRBV29-1 | CSVSTDTQYF | TGCAGCGTGAGCACAGATACGCAGTATTTT
few | TRBD1 | TRBJ2-7 | TRBV10-1 | CASSEGDRDYEQYF | TGCGCCAGCAGTGAGGGTGACAGGGACTACGAGCAGTACTTC
few | - | TRBJ1-6 | TRBV20-1 | CSATQGRGSPLHF | TGCAGTGCGACACAGGGAAGGGGCTCACCCCTCCACTTT
- | - | TRBJ2-5 | TRBV19 | CASSGLAQETQYF | TGTGCCAGTAGCGGACTGGCCCAAGAGACCCAGTACTTC
once | TRBD1 | TRBJ2-3 | TRBV4-3 | CASSKVPGQGMADTQYF | TGCGCCAGCAGCAAAGTCCCGGGACAGGGGATGGCAGATACGCAGTATTTT
few | TRBD1 | TRBJ2-7 | TRBV11-1 | CASSSSTLTDRFFYEQYF | TGTGCCAGCAGCTCATCAACATTAACGGACAGGTTTTTCTACGAGCAGTACTTC
- | - | TRBJ2-1 | TRBV20-1 | CSARVLRGGLSNEQFF | TGCAGTGCTAGAGTGTTGAGGGGGGGCCTTTCCAATGAGCAGTTCTTC
- | TRBD2 | TRBJ2-1 | TRBV4-3 | CASSQASGGLSYNEQFF | TGCGCCAGCAGCCAAGCTAGCGGGGGCCTCTCCTACAATGAGCAGTTCTTC
- | - | TRBJ2-1 | TRBV5-1 | CASSLVLSNEQFF | TGCGCCAGCAGCTTGGTGCTATCCAATGAGCAGTTCTTC
few | - | TRBJ2-7 | TRBV3-1 | CASSQVFGQVIYEQYF | TGTGCCAGCAGCCAAGTTTTTGGTCAGGTAATCTACGAGCAGTACTTC
- | - | TRBJ2-3 | TRBV4-3 | CASTPTGTFTDTQYF | TGCGCCAGCACCCCAACAGGGACTTTCACAGATACGCAGTATTTT
few | - | TRBJ2-1 | TRBV4-3 | CASSLRPSHNNEQFF | TGCGCCAGCAGCCTACGTCCCTCCCATAACAATGAGCAGTTCTTC
few | - | TRBJ2-3 | TRBV6-2/TRBV6-3 | CASRKVTDTQYF | TGTGCCAGCAGGAAGGTTACAGATACGCAGTATTTT
- | TRBD1 | TRBJ2-7 | TRBV6-2/TRBV6-3 | CASSEQGAVYEQYF | TGTGCCAGCAGCGAACAGGGGGCTGTCTACGAGCAGTACTTC
few | - | TRBJ2-2 | TRBV9 | CASSFRVLEPTGELFF | TGTGCCAGCAGCTTTCGGGTATTAGAACCCACCGGGGAGCTGTTTTTT
many | - | TRBJ2-1 | TRBV4-3 | CASSPQSSYNEQFF | TGCGCCAGCAGCCCCCAGAGCTCCTACAATGAGCAGTTCTTC
many | - | TRBJ2-7 | TRBV20-1 | CSAGDRYEQYF | TGCAGTGCTGGGGATAGATACGAGCAGTACTTC
few | TRBD2 | TRBJ2-3 | TRBV7-2 | CASRPRLAGTDTQYF | TGTGCCAGCAGACCTAGACTAGCGGGAACAGATACGCAGTATTTT
- | TRBD1 | TRBJ1-2 | TRBV6-1 | CASSRGRTGWATYGYTF | TGTGCCAGCAGTAGGGGGCGGACAGGGTGGGCTACCTATGGCTACACCTTC
few | - | TRBJ1-6 | TRBV2 | CASSNLPWDSPLHF | TGTGCCAGCAGTAATCTCCCTTGGGATTCACCCCTCCACTTT
many | - | TRBJ1-1 | TRBV20-1 | CSARDFRGWENTEAFF | TGCAGTGCTAGAGATTTCAGGGGTTGGGAGAACACTGAAGCTTTCTTT
few | - | TRBJ2-7 | TRBV7-8 | CASSFGSHEQYF | TGTGCCAGCAGCTTTGGTTCCCACGAGCAGTACTTC
- | TRBD1 | TRBJ2-7 | TRBV2 | CASRPGTAAFGPYEQYF | TGTGCCAGCAGGCCCGGGACAGCGGCCTTTGGCCCCTACGAGCAGTACTTC
few | TRBD2 | TRBJ2-1 | TRBV29-1 | CSVELAGRVDEQFF | TGCAGCGTTGAACTAGCGGGAAGGGTCGATGAGCAGTTCTTC
- | - | TRBJ2-3 | TRBV6-1 | CASSEQMGDTQYF | TGTGCCAGCAGTGAACAGATGGGAGATACGCAGTATTTT
few | - | TRBJ2-1 | TRBV30 | CAWSVLSNEQFF | TGTGCCTGGAGTGTATTGAGCAATGAGCAGTTCTTC
few | - | TRBJ2-1 | TRBV29-1 | CSVTLVKSYNEQFF | TGCAGCGTTACACTAGTAAAATCCTACAATGAGCAGTTCTTC
- | - | TRBJ2-7 | TRBV28 | CASSLGTPTEQYF | TGTGCCAGCAGCCTCGGGACCCCTACCGAGCAGTACTTC
many | - | TRBJ2-2 | TRBV12-3/TRBV12-4 | CASRSLAGELFF | TGTGCCAGCAGGTCCCTCGCCGGGGAGCTGTTTTTT
many | TRBD1 | TRBJ2-2 | TRBV5-6 | CASSLSTGWLFF | TGTGCCAGCAGCTTGTCGACAGGGTGGCTGTTTTTT
few | - | TRBJ2-1 | TRBV27 | CASSPALAFAYNEQFF | TGTGCCAGCAGTCCAGCCTTAGCGTTTGCCTACAATGAGCAGTTCTTC
few | - | TRBJ2-1 | TRBV6-1 | CASSIAALGNEQFF | TGTGCCAGCAGTATAGCAGCGCTGGGGAATGAGCAGTTCTTC
- | - | TRBJ2-7 | TRBV7-2 | CASSLVTHSHEQYF | TGTGCCAGCAGCTTAGTGACTCATTCCCACGAGCAGTACTTC
- | - | TRBJ2-7 | TRBV6-5 | CASSYRGNTGSSYEQYF | TGTGCCAGCAGTTATAGGGGGAATACAGGGAGCTCCTACGAGCAGTACTTC
few | - | TRBJ1-6 | TRBV5-1 | CASSFRDNYNSPLHF | TGCGCCAGCAGCTTCCGGGACAACTATAATTCACCCCTCCACTTT
- | - | TRBJ1-6 | TRBV7-2 | CASSIQGVDDSPLHF | TGTGCCAGCAGCATTCAGGGAGTTGATGATTCACCCCTCCACTTT
- | TRBD1 | TRBJ2-3 | TRBV20-1 | CSARPPTGGGQYF | TGCAGTGCTAGACCGCCGACAGGGGGGGGGCAGTATTTT
many | TRBD1 | TRBJ1-4 | TRBV30 | CAWQIRGASEKLFF | TGTGCCTGGCAGATCAGGGGGGCGAGTGAAAAACTGTTTTTT
- | - | TRBJ2-5 | TRBV5-6 | CASSFISMETQYF | TGTGCCAGCAGCTTTATTAGTATGGAGACCCAGTACTTC
few | TRBD2 | TRBJ2-2 | TRBV4-3 | CASSQYPGGNTGELFF | TGCGCCAGCAGCCAATATCCGGGGGGGAACACCGGGGAGCTGTTTTTT
- | TRBD1 | TRBJ1-2 | TRBV4-2 | CASSQAGQGLNYGYTF | TGTGCCAGCAGCCAAGCGGGACAGGGTTTGAACTATGGCTACACCTTC
few | - | TRBJ1-1 | TRBV20-1 | CSASGLENTEAFF | TGCAGTGCTAGCGGACTGGAGAACACTGAAGCTTTCTTT